This T cell receptor beta chain was recorded in a study of T cells expressing NK-cell markers. TCRdb reworked the 5' RACE reads into one entry per CDR3 protein, no DNA. In all, the sample yields roughly 150,000 distinct CDR3 sequences. The germline gives CDR1 MNHEY, CDR2 SVGEGT. The CDR3 runs to 13 residues. The chain employs TRBV6-2 or TRBV6-3 and TRBJ2-1. This receptor was identified in a woman between 18 and 69 years old in good health. The specimen sequenced was blood T cells: a sorted CD56 or NKG2C T cell subset, CD4+ or CD8+ T cells, or bulk PBMC T cells (not recorded which). CDR3 amino acids: CASRDSSYNEQFF.